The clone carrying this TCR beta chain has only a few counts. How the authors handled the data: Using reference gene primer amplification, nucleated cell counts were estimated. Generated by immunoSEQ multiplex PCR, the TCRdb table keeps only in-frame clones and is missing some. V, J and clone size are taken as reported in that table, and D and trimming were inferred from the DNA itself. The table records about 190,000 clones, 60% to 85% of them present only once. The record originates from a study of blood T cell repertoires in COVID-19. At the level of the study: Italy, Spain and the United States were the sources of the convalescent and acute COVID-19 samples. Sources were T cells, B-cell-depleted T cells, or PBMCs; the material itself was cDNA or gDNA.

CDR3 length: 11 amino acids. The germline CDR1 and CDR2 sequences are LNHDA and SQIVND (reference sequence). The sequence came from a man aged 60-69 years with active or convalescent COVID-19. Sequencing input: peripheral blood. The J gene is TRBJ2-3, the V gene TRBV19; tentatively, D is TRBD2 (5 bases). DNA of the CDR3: TGTGCTAGCGCCATGACAGATACGCAGTATTTT. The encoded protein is CASAMTDTQYF.